Below are 20 T cell receptor beta chains sequenced from a single sample in a study of regulatory T cells. Study-level points and caveats: In CD3G-deficient patients, conventional CD4+ T cells were enriched for hydrophobic CDR3 residues at positions 6 and 7.

Their specific antigens are unknown. Primers: 52 TRBV forward and 13 TRBJ reverse. TCRdb's table, derived via immunoSEQ multiplex PCR, lists solely in-frame clones and lacks some. The table lists 20,000 to 25,000 clones, 88% of them singletons, with roughly 1.3% in the top ten. Input material: conventional CD4+ T cells sorted from blood. The receptors come from a child aged 10 to 17 with CD3G deficiency.

The rearrangement uses TRBV7-9 and TRBJ1-4; D is undetermined. V lost 1 base to trimming and J lost 5 bases, with 8 bases between them. Germline assignment: CDR1 SEHNR and CDR2 FQNEAQ (reference sequence). The CDR3 contains 14 residues. Here the CDR3 reads CASSLGAGNEKLFF. The DNA for the CDR3 is TGTGCCAGCAGCTTAGGAGCGGGGAATGAAAAACTGTTTTTT.

The chain couples TRBV7-9 to TRBJ2-3; no clear D gene. The V and J ends lost 4 bases and 1 base respectively, with 9 bases between them. Germline assignment: CDR1 SEHNR and CDR2 FQNEAQ (reference sequence). The length of the CDR3 is 14 residues. The CDR3: CASSSGYGTDTQYF. CDR3 DNA: TGTGCCAGCAGCTCTGGGTATGGCACAGATACGCAGTATTTT.

This clone came up a few times. V is TRBV9 and J is TRBJ2-1, with D possibly TRBD1 on 5 matching bases. The germline gives CDR1 SGDLS, CDR2 YYNGEE. The CDR3 runs 15 residues. V shed 3 bases and J shed 10 bases, with 20 bases lying between them. The CDR3 DNA sequence: TGTGCCAGCAGCGGTGGGTCCAAGGGGAATAACGAGCAGTTCTTC. Amino acids: CASSGGSKGNNEQFF.

The chain employs TRBV11-2 and TRBJ2-7; D might be TRBD1 or TRBD2, each matching 5 bases. The V end lost 1 base, the J end lost 2 bases, and 12 bases lay between the germline ends. The length of the CDR3 is 15 residues. Germline lookup yields CDR1 SGHAT and CDR2 FQNNGV. In DNA form, the CDR3 reads TGTGCCAGCAGCTTAGCCCGGGACCCGGCCTACGAGCAGTACTTC. Translated: CASSLARDPAYEQYF.

The chain is built from TRBV6-1 and TRBJ2-7; the D gene is possibly TRBD2 (5 bases). Germline loops: CDR1 MNHNS, CDR2 SASEGT. The CDR3 runs to 13 residues. V was shortened by 4 bases and J by 7 bases, with 14 bases between the two germline ends. The CDR3 DNA reads as TGTGCCAGCAGTGTGGTCACTCCGGGGGAGCAGTACTTC. Amino acid sequence: CASSVVTPGEQYF.

The V call is TRBV5-1, the J call TRBJ1-2; possible D gene TRBD1, 5 bases. V lost 5 bases and J lost 1, with 15 bases in between. The CDR3 is made up of 15 amino acids. The germline V gene encodes CDR1 SGHRS and CDR2 YFSETQ. As DNA, the CDR3 is TGCGCCAGCAGATCGCAGCCGGGACTTAACTATGGCTACACCTTC. Amino acids: CASRSQPGLNYGYTF.

V gene TRBV28 combines with J gene TRBJ2-3; a weak D match, TRBD1 (5 bases). Trimming left V 5 bases short and J 2 bases short, with 14 bases between. The V gene's germline CDR1 is MDHEN and CDR2 SYDVKM. CDR3 length: 15 amino acids. The CDR3 region is CASSDDRLNTDTQYF. DNA of the CDR3: TGTGCCAGCAGTGACGACAGACTTAACACAGATACGCAGTATTTT.

This sequence joins TRBV28 and TRBJ2-7; the D is unclear. The CDR3 runs 13 residues. The germline CDR1 and CDR2 sequences are MDHEN and SYDVKM. Deletions cut 3 bases from V and 3 bases from J, with 9 bases between. The CDR3 DNA follows: TGTGCCAGCAGTTTTGCGAACCGCTACGAGCAGTACTTC. This encodes CASSFANRYEQYF. The full variable domain, rest sourced from reference TRBV28 and TRBJ2-7, is DVKVTQSSRYLVKRTGEKVFLECVQDMDHENMFWYRQDPGLGLRLIYFSYDVKMKEKGDIPEGYSVSREKKERFSLILESASTNQTSMYLCASSFANRYEQYFGPGTRLTVT.

CDR3 region: CASSFVGQVYEQYF. DNA for the CDR3: TGTGCCAGCAGTTTCGTAGGACAGGTCTACGAGCAGTACTTC. V usage is TRBV28 and J usage is TRBJ2-7; 7 bases line up with TRBD1. The ends lost 3 bases at V and 3 bases at J; junction bases unmatched: 5. CDR3 length: 14 amino acids. The germline V gene has CDR1 MDHEN and CDR2 SYDVKM.

The V call is TRBV19, the J call TRBJ1-5, with a weak D call TRBD1 (6 bases). Trimming cost V 3 bases and J 5 bases, with 8 bases left between them. This CDR3 comprises 13 residues. Germline V CDR1 and CDR2: LNHDA, SQIVND (reference sequence). The CDR3, as DNA: TGTGCCAGTAGTATTCGGACAGATCAGCCCCAGCATTTT. Translation: CASSIRTDQPQHF.

This clone was observed a handful of times. CDR3 residues: CASRETVTNSYEQYF. CDR3 sequence (DNA): TGCGCCAGCAGGGAGACTGTGACCAACTCCTACGAGCAGTACTTC. This chain links TRBV5-1 with TRBJ2-7, with D unclear. The ends were cut back, 5 bases at V and 0 bases at J, with 15 bases in the middle. The CDR3 loop spans 15 amino acids. Germline-derived CDR1 and CDR2 are SGHRS and YFSETQ.

In this sample, this clone turned up a few times. The chain uses TRBV5-1 and TRBJ2-7; no definite D call. The CDR3 has 13 residues. Germline values: CDR1 SGHRS, CDR2 YFSETQ. V gave up 4 bases and J gave up 4 bases, with 12 bases separating them. This CDR3 reads CASSLGWEYEQYF. In DNA form, the CDR3 reads TGCGCCAGCAGCCTTGGATGGGAATACGAGCAGTACTTC.

The V and J genes are TRBV28 and TRBJ2-1; 8 bases agree with TRBD2. The CDR3 has 14 amino acids. Germline CDR1 and CDR2: MDHEN and SYDVKM. The J segment lost 8 bases and the V segment lost 3 bases, leaving 6 bases of the junction unmatched. This CDR3 reads CASSLAGRAHEQFF. CDR3 in DNA: TGTGCCAGCAGTTTGGCCGGGAGGGCCCATGAGCAGTTCTTC.

V gene TRBV7-9 combines with J gene TRBJ1-1; weak D call: TRBD1 (6 bases). Germline lookup yields CDR1 SEHNR and CDR2 FQNEAQ (reference sequence). V was cut by 1 base and J by 2 bases, with 8 bases left in between. There are 14 residues in the CDR3. The CDR3 loop is CASSLGGPNTEAFF. For the CDR3, the DNA is TGTGCCAGCAGCTTAGGGGGGCCCAACACTGAAGCTTTCTTT.

The DNA for the CDR3 is TGTGCCAGCAGCCGACGTGGTACAGGGCCCGGGGAGCTGTTTTTT. Encoded protein: CASSRRGTGPGELFF. The genes are TRBV11-2 and TRBJ2-2, with TRBD1 as a possible D gene (6 bases). Trimming took 5 bases from V and 6 from J, leaving 16 bases between them. CDR1 and CDR2 (germline): SGHAT, FQNNGV. There are 15 residues in the CDR3.

This clone was detected only a few times. The chain employs TRBV5-1 and TRBJ2-2; D not certain. Germline V gene data show CDR1 as SGHRS and CDR2 as YFSETQ. This CDR3 is built from 15 residues. V was trimmed by 0 bases and J by 2 bases, leaving 8 bases between them. Written as DNA, the CDR3 is TGCGCCAGCAGCTTGGATTCAAGAAACACCGGGGAGCTGTTTTTT. Translated: CASSLDSRNTGELFF.

This clone was found once. The V call is TRBV7-8, the J call TRBJ2-7; 7 positions agree with TRBD2. V trimming: 3 bases; J trimming: 6 bases; junction bases outside the gene matches: 5. Germline CDR1 SGHVS, CDR2 FQNEAQ. The CDR3 extends over 13 amino acids. CDR3 sequence (DNA): TGTGCCAGCAGCTTGCGGCGGGAGAGCGAGCAGTACTTC. The encoded protein is CASSLRRESEQYF.

The rearrangement joins TRBV6-1 to TRBJ2-7, with D perhaps TRBD2 (6 bases). The CDR3 has 15 amino acids. CDR1 and CDR2 from the germline V gene are MNHNS and SASEGT. The V end was cut by 6 bases, the J end by 2 bases, with 17 bases between. The chain's CDR3 is CASSLLGSGTYEQYF. The CDR3 nucleotides are TGTGCCAGCAGCCTTTTAGGTAGCGGAACCTACGAGCAGTACTTC.

The chain joins TRBV7-9 to TRBJ2-5; 14 bases are shared with TRBD2. Trimming at V came to 5 bases and at J to 4 bases, leaving 6 bases not matched to a gene. In germline, CDR1 is SEHNR, CDR2 FQNEAQ (reference sequence). This CDR3 contains 16 residues. CDR3: CASSIGLAGGLETQYF. The CDR3 DNA follows: TGTGCCAGCAGCATTGGACTAGCGGGAGGTTTAGAGACCCAGTACTTC.

This clone was recorded a few times. The chain links TRBV6-1 to TRBJ1-2; D call uncertain. The V gene lost 2 bases and the J gene lost 7 bases, with 17 bases spanning the gap. The CDR3 length is 15 residues. Germline assignment: CDR1 MNHNS and CDR2 SASEGT. The DNA of the CDR3 is TGTGCCAGCAGTGAACACCCCCGGACGGCCCGTGGCTACACCTTC. Its translation is CASSEHPRTARGYTF.